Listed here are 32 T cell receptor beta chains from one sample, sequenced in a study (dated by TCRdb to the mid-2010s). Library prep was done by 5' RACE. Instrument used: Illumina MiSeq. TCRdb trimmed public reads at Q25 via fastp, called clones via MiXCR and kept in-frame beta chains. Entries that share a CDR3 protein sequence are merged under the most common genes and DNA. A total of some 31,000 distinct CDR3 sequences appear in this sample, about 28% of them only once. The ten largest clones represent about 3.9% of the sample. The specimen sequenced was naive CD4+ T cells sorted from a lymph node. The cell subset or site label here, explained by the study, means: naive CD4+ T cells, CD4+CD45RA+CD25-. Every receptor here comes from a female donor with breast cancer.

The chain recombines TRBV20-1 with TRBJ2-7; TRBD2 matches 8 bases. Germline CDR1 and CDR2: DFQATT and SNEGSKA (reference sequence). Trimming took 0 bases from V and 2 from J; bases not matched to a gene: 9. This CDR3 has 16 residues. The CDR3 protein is CSARDRGGLGPYEQYF. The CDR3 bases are TGCAGTGCTAGAGATCGCGGGGGGCTCGGACCCTACGAGCAGTACTTC.

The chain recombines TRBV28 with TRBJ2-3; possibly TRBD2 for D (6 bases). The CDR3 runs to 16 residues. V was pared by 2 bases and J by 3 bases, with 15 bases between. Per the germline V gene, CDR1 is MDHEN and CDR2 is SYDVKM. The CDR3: CASSLGRQLLTDTQYF. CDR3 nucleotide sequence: TGTGCCAGCAGTTTAGGGAGGCAACTTTTAACAGATACGCAGTATTTT. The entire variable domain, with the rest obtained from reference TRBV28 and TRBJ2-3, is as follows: DVKVTQSSRYLVKRTGEKVFLECVQDMDHENMFWYRQDPGLGLRLIYFSYDVKMKEKGDIPEGYSVSREKKERFSLILESASTNQTSMYLCASSLGRQLLTDTQYFGPGTRLTVL.

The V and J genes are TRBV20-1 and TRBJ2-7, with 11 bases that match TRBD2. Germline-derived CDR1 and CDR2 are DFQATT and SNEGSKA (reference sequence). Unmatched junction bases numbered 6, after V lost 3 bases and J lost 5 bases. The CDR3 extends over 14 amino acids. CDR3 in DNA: TGCAGTGCTAGTAGTAGCGGGAGGGCCAACGAGCAGTACTTC. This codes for CSASSSGRANEQYF.

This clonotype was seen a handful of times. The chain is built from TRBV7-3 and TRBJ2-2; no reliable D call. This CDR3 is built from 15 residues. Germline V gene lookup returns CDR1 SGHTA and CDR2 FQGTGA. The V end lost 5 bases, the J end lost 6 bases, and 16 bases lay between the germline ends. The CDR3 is CASSPQVIPSGELFF. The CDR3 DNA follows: TGTGCCAGCAGCCCCCAGGTTATTCCCTCCGGGGAGCTGTTTTTT.

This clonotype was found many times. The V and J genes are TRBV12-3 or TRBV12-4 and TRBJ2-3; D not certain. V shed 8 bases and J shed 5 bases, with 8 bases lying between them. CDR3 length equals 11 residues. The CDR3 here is CASRTRDTQYF. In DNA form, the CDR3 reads TGTGCCAGCCGAACCAGAGATACGCAGTATTTT.

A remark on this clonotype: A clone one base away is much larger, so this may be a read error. DNA for the CDR3: TGTGTCAGCAGCTTCGGACAGGGTCGCCATGAGCAGTTCTTC. Encoded protein: CVSSFGQGRHEQFF. V usage is TRBV5-6 and J usage is TRBJ2-1; 8 bases agree with TRBD1. Germline CDR1 SGHDT, CDR2 YYEEEE. This CDR3 spans 14 amino acids.

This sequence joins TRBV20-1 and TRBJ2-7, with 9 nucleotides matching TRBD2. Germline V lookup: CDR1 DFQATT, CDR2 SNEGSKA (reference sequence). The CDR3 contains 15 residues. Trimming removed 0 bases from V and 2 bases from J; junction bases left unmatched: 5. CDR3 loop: CSAREGGRAPYEQYF. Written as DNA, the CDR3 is TGCAGTGCTAGAGAGGGCGGGAGGGCTCCCTACGAGCAGTACTTC.

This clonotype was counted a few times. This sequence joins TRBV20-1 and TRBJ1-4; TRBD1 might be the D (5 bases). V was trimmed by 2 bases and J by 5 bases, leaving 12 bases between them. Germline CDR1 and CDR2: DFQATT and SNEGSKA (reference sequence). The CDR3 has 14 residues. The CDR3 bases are TGCAGTGCTAGACAGGGAGGGCTGAATGAAAAACTGTTTTTT. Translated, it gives CSARQGGLNEKLFF.

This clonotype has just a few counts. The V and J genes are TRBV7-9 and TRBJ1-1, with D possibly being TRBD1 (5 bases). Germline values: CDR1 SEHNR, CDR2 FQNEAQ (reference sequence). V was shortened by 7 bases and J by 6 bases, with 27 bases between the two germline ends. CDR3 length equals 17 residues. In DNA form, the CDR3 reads TGTGCCAGCACCAAAGGTTCAGGGCAGAGGAAGGGGCCTGAAGCTTTCTTT. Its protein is CASTKGSGQRKGPEAFF.

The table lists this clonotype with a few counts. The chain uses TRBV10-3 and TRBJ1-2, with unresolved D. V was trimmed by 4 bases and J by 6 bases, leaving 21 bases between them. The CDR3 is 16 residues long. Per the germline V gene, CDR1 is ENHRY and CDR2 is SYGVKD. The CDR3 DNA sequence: TGTGCCATCAGTGCGGGCCGGGAGAGGGTTTTGCATGGCTACACCTTC. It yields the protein CAISAGRERVLHGYTF.

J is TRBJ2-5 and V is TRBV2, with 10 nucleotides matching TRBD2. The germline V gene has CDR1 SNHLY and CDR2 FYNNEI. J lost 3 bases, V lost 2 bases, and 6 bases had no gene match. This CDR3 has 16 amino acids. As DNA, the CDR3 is TGTGCCAGCAGTGAACTAGCGGGAGTTAGGGAAGAGACCCAGTACTTC. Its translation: CASSELAGVREETQYF.

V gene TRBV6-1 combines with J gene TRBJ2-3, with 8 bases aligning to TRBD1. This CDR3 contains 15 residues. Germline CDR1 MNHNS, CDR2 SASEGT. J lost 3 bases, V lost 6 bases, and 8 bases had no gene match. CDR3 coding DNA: TGTGCCAGCAGGGAGGGACAGGCAACGACAGATACGCAGTATTTT. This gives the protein CASREGQATTDTQYF.

CDR3 amino acids: CASSSSSGGTDTQYF. As DNA, the CDR3 is TGCGCCAGCAGCTCGTCAAGCGGGGGTACAGATACGCAGTATTTT. This chain joins TRBV5-1 and TRBJ2-3; the match to TRBD2 covers 8 bases. This CDR3 spans 15 amino acids. Trimming at V came to 3 bases and at J to 3 bases, leaving 6 bases not matched to a gene. Looked up from germline, CDR1 is SGHRS and CDR2 is YFSETQ. Looking up the rest from reference TRBV5-1 and TRBJ2-3 gives the full variable domain: KAGVTQTPRYLIKTRGQQVTLSCSPISGHRSVSWYQQTPGQGLQFLFEYFSETQRNKGNFPGRFSGRQFSNSRSEMNVSTLELGDSALYLCASSSSSGGTDTQYFGPGTRLTVL.

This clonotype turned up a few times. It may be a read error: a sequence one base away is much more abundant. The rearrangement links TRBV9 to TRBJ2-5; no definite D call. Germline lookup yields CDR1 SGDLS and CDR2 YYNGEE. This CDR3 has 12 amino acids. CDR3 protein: CASGPNQETLYF. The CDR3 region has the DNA TGTGCCAGCGGCCCAAATCAAGAGACCCTGTACTTC.

The CDR3 protein is CATTVQGGHDQETQYF. In DNA, the CDR3 is TGTGCCACCACGGTCCAGGGAGGGCATGACCAAGAGACCCAGTACTTC. The V and J genes are TRBV7-9 and TRBJ2-5; 7 nucleotides line up with TRBD2. The CDR3 contains 16 residues. CDR1 and CDR2 from the germline V gene are SEHNR and FQNEAQ (reference sequence). J gave up 0 bases and V 10 bases, and 14 bases lay outside the gene matches.

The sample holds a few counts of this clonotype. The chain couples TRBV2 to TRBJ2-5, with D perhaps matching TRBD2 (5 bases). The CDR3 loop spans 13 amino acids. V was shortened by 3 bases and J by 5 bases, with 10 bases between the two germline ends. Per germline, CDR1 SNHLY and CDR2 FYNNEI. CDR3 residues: CASSESGVETQYF. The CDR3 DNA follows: TGTGCCAGCAGTGAGTCCGGGGTTGAGACCCAGTACTTC.

The CDR3 nucleotides read TGTGCCAGCAGGATGGGACTAGCGCCTTCCTACGAGCAGTACTTC. The encoded protein is CASRMGLAPSYEQYF. The chain is built from TRBV4-2 and TRBJ2-7, with 10 bases lining up with TRBD2. V gave up 6 bases and J gave up 1 base; unmatched junction bases: 6. The CDR3 covers 15 residues. CDR1 is LGHNA, CDR2 YNFKEQ, per germline.

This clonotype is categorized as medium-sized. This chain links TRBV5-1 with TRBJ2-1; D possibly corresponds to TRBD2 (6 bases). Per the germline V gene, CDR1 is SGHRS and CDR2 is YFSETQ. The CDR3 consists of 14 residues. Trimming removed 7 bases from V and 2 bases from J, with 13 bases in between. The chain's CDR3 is CASGGDHAYNEQFF. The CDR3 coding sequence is TGCGCCAGCGGAGGGGATCACGCCTACAATGAGCAGTTCTTC. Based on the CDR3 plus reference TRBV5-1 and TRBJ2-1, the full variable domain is KAGVTQTPRYLIKTRGQQVTLSCSPISGHRSVSWYQQTPGQGLQFLFEYFSETQRNKGNFPGRFSGRQFSNSRSEMNVSTLELGDSALYLCASGGDHAYNEQFFGPGTRLTVL.

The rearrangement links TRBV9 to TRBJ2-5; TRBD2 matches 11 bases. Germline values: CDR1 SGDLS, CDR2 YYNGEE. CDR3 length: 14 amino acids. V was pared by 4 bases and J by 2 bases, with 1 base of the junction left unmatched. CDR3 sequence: CASSLAGGQETQYF. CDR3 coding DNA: TGTGCCAGCAGCCTAGCGGGAGGTCAAGAGACCCAGTACTTC.

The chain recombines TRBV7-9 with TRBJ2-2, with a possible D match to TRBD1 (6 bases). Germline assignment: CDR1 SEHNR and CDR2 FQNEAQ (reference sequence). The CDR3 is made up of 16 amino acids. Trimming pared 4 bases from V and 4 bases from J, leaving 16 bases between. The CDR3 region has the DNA TGTGCCAGCAGCTCCCGAGGGGGTCGTGGCACCGGGGAGCTGTTTTTT. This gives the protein CASSSRGGRGTGELFF.

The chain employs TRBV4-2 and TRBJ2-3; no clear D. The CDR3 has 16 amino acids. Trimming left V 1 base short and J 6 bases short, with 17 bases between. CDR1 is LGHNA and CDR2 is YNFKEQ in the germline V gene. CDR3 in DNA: TGTGCCAGCAGCCAAGGGCCTGGGCAGGAGAGGGATACGCAGTATTTT. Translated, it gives CASSQGPGQERDTQYF.

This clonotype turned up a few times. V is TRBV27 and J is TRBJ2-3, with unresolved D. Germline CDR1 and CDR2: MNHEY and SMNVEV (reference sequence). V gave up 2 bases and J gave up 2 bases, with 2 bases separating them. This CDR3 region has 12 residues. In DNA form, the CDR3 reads TGTGCCAGCAGTTTACTCACAGATACGCAGTATTTT. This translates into CASSLLTDTQYF.

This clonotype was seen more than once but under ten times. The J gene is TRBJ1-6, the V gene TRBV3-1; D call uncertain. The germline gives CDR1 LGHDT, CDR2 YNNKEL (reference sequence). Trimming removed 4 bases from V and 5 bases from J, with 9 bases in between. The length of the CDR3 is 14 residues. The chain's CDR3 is CASSLRADNSPLHF. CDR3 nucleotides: TGTGCCAGCAGCCTGCGGGCGGATAATTCACCCCTCCACTTT.

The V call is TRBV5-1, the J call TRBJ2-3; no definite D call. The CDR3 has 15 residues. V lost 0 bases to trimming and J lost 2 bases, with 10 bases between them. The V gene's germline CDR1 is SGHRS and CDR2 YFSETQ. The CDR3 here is CASSLDSHTTDTQYF. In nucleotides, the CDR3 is TGCGCCAGCAGCTTGGATTCTCACACCACAGATACGCAGTATTTT.

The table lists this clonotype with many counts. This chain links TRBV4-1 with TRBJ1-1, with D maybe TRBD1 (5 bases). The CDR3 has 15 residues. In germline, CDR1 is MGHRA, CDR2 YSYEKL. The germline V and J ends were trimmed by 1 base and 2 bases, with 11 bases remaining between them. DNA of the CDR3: TGCGCCAGCAGCCAAGTCGTAGGGGTTAACACTGAAGCTTTCTTT. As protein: CASSQVVGVNTEAFF.

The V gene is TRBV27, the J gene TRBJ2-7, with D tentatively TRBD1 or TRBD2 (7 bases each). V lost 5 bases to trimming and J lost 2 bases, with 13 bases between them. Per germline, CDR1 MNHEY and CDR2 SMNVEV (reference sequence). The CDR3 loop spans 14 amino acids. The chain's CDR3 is CASSRGDSTYEQYF. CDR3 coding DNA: TGTGCCAGCAGTCGGGGGGACAGCACCTACGAGCAGTACTTC.

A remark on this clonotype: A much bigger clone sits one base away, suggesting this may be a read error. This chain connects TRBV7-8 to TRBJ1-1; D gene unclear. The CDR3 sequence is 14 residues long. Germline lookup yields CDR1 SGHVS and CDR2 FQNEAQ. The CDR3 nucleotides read TGTGCCAGCAGCTTAGGTGAAGAGAACACTGAAGCTCTCTTT. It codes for CASSLGEENTEALF. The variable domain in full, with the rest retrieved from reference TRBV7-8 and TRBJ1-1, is GAGVSQSPRYKVAKRGQDVALRCDPISGHVSLFWYQQALGQGPEFLTYFQNEAQLDKSGLPSDRFFAERPEGSVSTLKIQRTQQEDSAVYLCASSLGEENTEALFGQGTRLTVV.

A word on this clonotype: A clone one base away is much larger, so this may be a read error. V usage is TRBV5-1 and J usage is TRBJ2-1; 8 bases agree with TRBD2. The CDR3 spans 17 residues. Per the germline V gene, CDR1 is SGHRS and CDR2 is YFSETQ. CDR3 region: CASSLSRREAPHNERFF. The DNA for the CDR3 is TGCGCCAGCAGCTTGAGTAGGCGGGAGGCCCCCCACAATGAGCGGTTCTTC.

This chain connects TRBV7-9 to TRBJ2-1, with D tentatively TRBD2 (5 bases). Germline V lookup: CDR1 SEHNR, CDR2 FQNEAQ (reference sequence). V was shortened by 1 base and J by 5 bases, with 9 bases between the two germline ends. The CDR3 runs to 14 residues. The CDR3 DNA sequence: TGTGCCAGCAGCTTAGAGGGAGAACACAATGAGCAGTTCTTC. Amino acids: CASSLEGEHNEQFF.

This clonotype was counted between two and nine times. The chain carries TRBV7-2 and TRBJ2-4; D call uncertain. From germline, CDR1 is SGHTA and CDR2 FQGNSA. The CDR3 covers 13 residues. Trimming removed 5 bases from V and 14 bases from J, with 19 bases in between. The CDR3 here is CASSPRVTGAKYF. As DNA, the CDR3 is TGTGCCAGCAGCCCCCGAGTGACGGGCGCCAAGTACTTC.

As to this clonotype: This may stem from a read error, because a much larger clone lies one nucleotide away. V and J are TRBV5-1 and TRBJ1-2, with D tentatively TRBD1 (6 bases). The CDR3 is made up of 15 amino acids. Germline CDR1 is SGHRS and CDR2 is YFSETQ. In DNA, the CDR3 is TGCACCAGCAGCTTGGACTTGACAGGAAGCTATGGCTACACCTTC. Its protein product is CTSSLDLTGSYGYTF.

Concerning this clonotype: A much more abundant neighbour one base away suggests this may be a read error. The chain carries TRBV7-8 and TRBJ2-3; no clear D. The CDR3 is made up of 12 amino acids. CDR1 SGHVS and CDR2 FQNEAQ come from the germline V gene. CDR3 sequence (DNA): TGTGCCAACAGCACAAACACAGATACGCAGTATTTT. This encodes CANSTNTDTQYF.